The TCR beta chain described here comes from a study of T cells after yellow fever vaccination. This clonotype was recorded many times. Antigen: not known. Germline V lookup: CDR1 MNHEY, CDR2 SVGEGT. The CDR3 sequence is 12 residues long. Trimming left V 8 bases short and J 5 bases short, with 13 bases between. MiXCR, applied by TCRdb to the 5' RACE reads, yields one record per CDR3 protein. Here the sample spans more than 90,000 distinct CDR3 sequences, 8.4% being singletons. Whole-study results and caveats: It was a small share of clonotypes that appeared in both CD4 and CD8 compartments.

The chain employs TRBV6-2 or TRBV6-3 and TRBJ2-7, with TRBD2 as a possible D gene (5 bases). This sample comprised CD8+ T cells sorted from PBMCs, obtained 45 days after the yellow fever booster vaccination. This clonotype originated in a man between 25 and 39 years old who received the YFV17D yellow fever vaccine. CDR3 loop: CASRYGGDEQYF. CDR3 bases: TGTGCCAGCCGGTATGGAGGCGACGAGCAGTACTTC.